These T cell receptor beta chains were read from a single sample in a study of TIL therapy for anti-PD-1-resistant metastatic lung cancer. The method was immunoSEQ multiplex PCR; TCRdb's version includes in-frame clones alone and lacks a portion of them. The table records tens of thousands of clones, around 80% of them present only once. The sample consisted of blood, taken at baseline. The source is a woman between 30 and 80 years old with non-small cell lung cancer. CDR3s include the opening cysteine and the closing phenylalanine or tryptophan. Fields, in order: J gene, clone size, D gene, V gene, CDR3 protein, CDR3 DNA. The D gene is left open where the match is weak. The listing skips clone size in some rows; elsewhere it reads once, few, many or a size class.

TRBJ2-5	NA	NA	TRBV5-6	CASSLLAGETQYF	TGTGCCAGCAGCTTGCTAGCAGGGGAGACCCAGTACTTC
TRBJ2-5	NA	TRBD2	TRBV23-1	CASSRIRGGRETQYF	TGCGCCAGCAGTCGAATTCGGGGGGGCCGGGAGACCCAGTACTTC
TRBJ2-1	NA	TRBD1	TRBV5-1	CASSNLTGGAYNEQFF	TGCGCCAGCAGCAACCTGACAGGGGGCGCCTACAATGAGCAGTTCTTC
TRBJ1-5	NA	NA	TRBV7-9	CASSPVRQRNQPQHF	TGTGCCAGCAGCCCAGTTCGACAGCGCAATCAGCCCCAGCATTTT
TRBJ2-1	NA	NA	TRBV30	CAWRKAYNEQFF	TGTGCCTGGAGAAAGGCCTACAATGAGCAGTTCTTC
TRBJ2-7	few	NA	TRBV27	CASRHSGGGKHEQYF	TGTGCCAGCAGACATTCAGGGGGAGGTAAGCACGAGCAGTACTTC
TRBJ2-2	NA	TRBD2	TRBV5-1	CASSLEVAGNTGELFF	TGCGCCAGCAGCTTGGAGGTAGCGGGAAACACCGGGGAGCTGTTTTTT
TRBJ2-1	NA	NA	TRBV7-6	CASGAISYNEQFF	TGTGCCAGCGGGGCGATCTCCTACAATGAGCAGTTCTTC
TRBJ2-3	NA	TRBD2	TRBV5-1	CASSLLREGLSTDTQYF	TGCGCCAGCAGCTTGTTGCGGGAGGGCCTTAGCACAGATACGCAGTATTTT
TRBJ2-3	NA	NA	TRBV11-2	CASQRTEPTDTQYF	TGTGCCAGCCAACGGACGGAGCCCACAGATACGCAGTATTTT
TRBJ2-3	NA	TRBD2	TRBV6-5	CASSIGLDTDTQYF	TGTGCCAGCAGCATAGGACTAGATACAGATACGCAGTATTTT
TRBJ1-1	NA	TRBD1	TRBV4-1	CASSQTTGSYSEAFF	TGCGCCAGCAGCCAAACGACAGGGTCTTACTCTGAAGCTTTCTTT
TRBJ2-7	NA	TRBD1	TRBV29-1	CSVTIPRDRGLYLYEQYF	TGCAGCGTCACAATACCTCGGGACAGGGGGCTTTATCTCTACGAGCAGTACTTC
TRBJ1-2	NA	NA	TRBV5-4	CASSFTELGGYTF	TGTGCCAGCAGCTTTACGGAGTTGGGTGGCTACACCTTC
TRBJ1-6	NA	NA	TRBV28	CASSLKGYNSPLHF	TGTGCCAGCAGTTTAAAGGGTTATAATTCACCCCTCCACTTT
TRBJ2-7	NA	TRBD1	TRBV15	CATSMPAPGQGDHEQYF	TGTGCCACCAGCATGCCGGCCCCGGGACAGGGGGATCACGAGCAGTACTTC
TRBJ1-1	NA	NA	TRBV4-2	CASSQGFGPTEAFF	TGTGCCAGCAGCCAGGGCTTTGGACCGACTGAAGCTTTCTTT
TRBJ2-7	NA	NA	TRBV10-1	CASSETINGYEQYF	TGCGCCAGCAGTGAGACCATAAACGGGTACGAGCAGTACTTC
TRBJ2-7	NA	TRBD1	TRBV18	CASSPGQASYEQYF	TGTGCCAGCTCACCAGGACAGGCCTCCTACGAGCAGTACTTC
TRBJ1-4	NA	NA	TRBV7-9	CASSLVTVTNEKLFF	TGTGCCAGCAGCTTGGTAACGGTTACTAATGAAAAACTGTTTTTT
TRBJ2-5	NA	NA	TRBV4-1	CASSNGAWRRETQYF	TGCGCCAGCAGCAACGGGGCTTGGCGCCGGGAGACCCAGTACTTC
TRBJ2-2	NA	TRBD1	TRBV30	CAWMGQVGGELFF	TGTGCCTGGATGGGACAGGTCGGCGGGGAGCTGTTTTTT